Listed below are T cell receptor beta chains from one sample, sequenced in a study of blood T cell repertoires in COVID-19. Clones were sequenced by immunoSEQ multiplex PCR, and TCRdb holds only the in-frame ones, with some missing. This table has 25,000 to 30,000 clones, around 82% appearing once. The sample was peripheral blood. These receptor sequences come from a man older than 75 with active COVID-19. Both conserved end residues are part of each CDR3. Each record gives: V gene, D gene, clone size, J gene, CDR3 DNA, CDR3 protein. The D gene is left open where the match is weak. Expanded clones get a size class; other rows say once, few or many, or leave the size out.

TRBV12-3/TRBV12-4	TRBD1	.	TRBJ1-2	TGTGCCAGCAGTGACCGGGACAGGGGGCAAGTCACCTTC	CASSDRDRGQVTF
TRBV6-5	.	.	TRBJ1-2	TGTGCCAGCCGCCTAACCGATATCCATGGCTACACCTTC	CASRLTDIHGYTF
TRBV3-1/TRBV3-2	.	.	TRBJ1-6	TGTGCCAGCAGCCAAGCGGTATCCACCTATAATTCACCCCTCCACTTT	CASSQAVSTYNSPLHF
TRBV3-1/TRBV3-2	TRBD2	.	TRBJ2-1	TGTGCCAGCAGCCACCGCGGGGGGGCCATCAATGAGCAGTTCTTC	CASSHRGGAINEQFF
TRBV5-1	.	.	TRBJ2-5	TGCGCCAGCAGCTTCGAAGAGACCCAGTACTTC	CASSFEETQYF
TRBV11-3	.	once	TRBJ2-2	TGTGCCAGCAGCTTAGTAGGCGGAACCGGGGAGCTGTTTTTT	CASSLVGGTGELFF
TRBV19	TRBD1	.	TRBJ2-3	TGTGCCAGTAATGCCCCCGGGCAGGGGGCGCAAAATACGCAGTATTTT	CASNAPGQGAQNTQYF
TRBV1	.	.	TRBJ1-3	TGCACCAGCAGCCAAGTCGGGGGGCGTTCTGGAAACACCATATATTTT	CTSSQVGGRSGNTIYF
TRBV2	.	.	TRBJ2-7	TGTGCCAGCAGTGATCTCGACGAGCAGTACTTC	CASSDLDEQYF
TRBV18	TRBD1	.	TRBJ1-3	TGTGCCAGCTCATCAAACGGACAGGCCCTCGTTGGAAACACCATATATTTT	CASSSNGQALVGNTIYF
TRBV5-1	TRBD2	.	TRBJ2-1	TGCGCCAGCGGTCCCGGGACTAGCGGGGGGTTCAATGAGCAGTTCTTC	CASGPGTSGGFNEQFF
TRBV6-5	.	.	TRBJ1-4	TGTGCCAGCAGTTTTGCCGAGGAAGAAAAACTGTTTTTT	CASSFAEEEKLFF
TRBV20-1	.	.	TRBJ2-1	TGCAGTGTTAACTCCTACAATGAGCAGTTCTTC	CSVNSYNEQFF
TRBV20-1	.	.	TRBJ1-1	TGCAGTGCCAGTACAGGGTTCACTGAAGCTTTCTTT	CSASTGFTEAFF
TRBV6-2/TRBV6-3	.	.	TRBJ1-3	TGTGCCAGCAGCGGGCTTGGAAACACCATATATTTT	CASSGLGNTIYF
TRBV6-5	.	.	TRBJ1-2	TGTGCCAGCAGTTACGCGGGGAAGGGCTATGGCTACACCTTC	CASSYAGKGYGYTF
TRBV5-4	TRBD2	.	TRBJ2-5	TGTGCCAGCAGCTTGCGGGAGGGGGGAAGTGGGGAGACCCAGTACTTC	CASSLREGGSGETQYF
TRBV4-2	TRBD2	.	TRBJ2-3	TGTGCCAGCGCACCAACTTCAGCGGGGGGAACAGATACGCAGTATTTT	CASAPTSAGGTDTQYF
TRBV18	.	.	TRBJ2-7	TGTGCCAGCTCACTCTCTCCGGGACTTACCACCTACGAGCAGTACTTC	CASSLSPGLTTYEQYF
TRBV11-1	.	.	TRBJ1-1	TGTGCCAGCAGCTTAGGAGACAGGAACACTGAAGCTTTCTTT	CASSLGDRNTEAFF
TRBV12-3/TRBV12-4	.	.	TRBJ2-2	TGTGCCAGCAGTTGGAGGGGATCTGGGGAGCTGTTTTTT	CASSWRGSGELFF
TRBV2	.	.	TRBJ1-6	TGTGCCAGCAGCGGACAGAATTCACCCCTCCACTTT	CASSGQNSPLHF
TRBV27	TRBD1	.	TRBJ1-1	TGTGCCAGCACTTTTGAACCGGGACAGGGATTAATGAACACTGAAGCTTTCTTT	CASTFEPGQGLMNTEAFF
TRBV10-2	TRBD2	.	TRBJ2-5	TGCGCCAGCAGTGAGTCAGGGACTAGTTTAGAGACCCAGTACTTC	CASSESGTSLETQYF
TRBV5-1	.	.	TRBJ2-6	TGCGCCAGCAGCTTGAGGGGTTCTGGGGCCAACGTCCTGACTTTC	CASSLRGSGANVLTF
TRBV5-1	TRBD1	.	TRBJ1-2	TGCGCCAGCAGCTCGGGGACAGGACCCATCTATGGCTACACCTTC	CASSSGTGPIYGYTF